By share, the clone carrying this T cell receptor beta chain counts as medium-sized. This sample is drawn from a study of patients and donors after allogeneic stem cell transplantation. A single record per CDR3 protein comes from TCRdb applying MiXCR to the RT-PCR reads. Found here are approximately 2,500 distinct CDR3 sequences, roughly a sixth of them singletons; the top ten hold nearly 20%. J was trimmed by 5 bases and V by 3 bases; bases with no gene match: 5. CDR1 SGHKS and CDR2 YYEKEE come from the germline V gene (reference sequence). The CDR3 totals 14 residues. The receptor was isolated from a human donor who was either an allogeneic HSCT recipient or a stem cell or donor lymphocyte infusion donor (not recorded which). It is not recorded whose cells these are; they may come from a transplant donor. The V and J genes are TRBV5-5 and TRBJ2-1, with TRBD2 matching 7 bases. Sequencing was done on a sample of blood, either unsorted or a sorted T cell fraction (not recorded which). The CDR3 sequence: CASSWTSDNNEQFF. CDR3 DNA: TGTGCCAGCAGCTGGACTAGTGATAACAATGAGCAGTTCTTC.